This TCR beta chain was sequenced during a study of T cells in women clearing cervical HPV infection (dated by TCRdb to 2016 to 2019). Background on the whole study: The cases were under 30 women with histologically confirmed HPV16-related CIN3 or worse, and 2 of these cases were invasive cancers. The approximately 26 controls were women who cleared a single incident HPV16 infection within 12 months without developing precancer or cancer. Case blood was taken at the visit when the lesion was first identified, whereas control blood was taken when infection was no longer detected. Among cases, blood sampling came a median of roughly 150 days after lesion detection, with an interquartile range of roughly 80 to 220 days. Since HLA typing was available for only a few women, HLA type could not be ruled out as a confounder. This exploratory proof-of-principle case-control study, nested within the Guanacaste HPV Natural History Study in Costa Rica, compared TCR repertoires among women with different cervical HPV16 outcomes. Cases and controls were matched on age within five years and on year of sample collection. A median age of almost 35 years was observed in cases versus 38 in controls, and no significant differences in baseline characteristics were found. The parent cohort enrolled 10,049 women aged 18 or older in Guanacaste, Costa Rica, during about 1992 to 1995 and followed them for more than 6 years. Five blinded duplicates per group were added as quality controls, giving 60 or so samples: around 50 participants and roughly ten replicates. The paper as a whole reports these results and caveats: Whether associations preceded infection or resulted from infection could not be shown with the cross-sectional design, and effector/memory subsets and HPV-specific T cells were not isolated. CIN3+ cases had significantly higher TCR repertoire richness than controls across sequencing depths, but evenness did not differ between the groups. T-cell numbers per sample were unknown, so richness differences could reflect varying T-cell content rather than repertoire biology. Random forest classifiers that combined richness and V gene abundances separated cases from controls with an estimated AUC of approximately 0.78. TRBV6-7 relative abundance was lower in cases than in controls (approximately 0.1% versus 0.16%; Bonferroni P = 0.0008).

Taken from cysteine to phenylalanine, the CDR3 has 15 residues. Shown are 36 bases from within the CDR3, in frame from base 1. The germline V gene supplies CDR1 SNHLY and CDR2 FYNNEI. The V and J ends are trimmed by 7 bases and 0 bases, leaving 10 bases between them. Every participant had a single incident cervical HPV16 infection, and women with prevalent HPV16 infections were excluded. Cervical HPV DNA was detected by MY09/MY11 PCR and genotyped by dot-blot hybridization. Under 17 mL of heparinized blood was centrifuged, after which the buffy coat was aliquoted, frozen at -30 degrees C, and then stored at -80 degrees C. QIAGEN kits were used to extract genomic DNA from buffy coat specimens. The immunoSEQ assay used multiplex PCR to amplify TCR beta CDR3 regions from an average of roughly 1.2 ug of genomic DNA per sample. To correct primer bias, the assay used a complete synthetic TCR repertoire to set an amplification baseline. Amplicons were sequenced on the Illumina platform. The authors processed their data as follows. Sequence errors were corrected by clustering with frequency ratios and a modified nearest-neighbor algorithm, and the sequences were then analyzed in the immunoSEQ Analyzer using IMGT gene definitions. TCR richness and evenness were averaged over 20 rarefaction repeats at each rarefaction depth, excluding samples with fewer sequences than the depth. Wilcoxon rank sum tests with FDR correction were used to compare V, D and J gene relative abundances between the groups. Blinded duplicates gave an intraclass correlation of around 96% for TCR richness and an average of roughly 82% across 70 or so gene segments. TCRdb mirrors the immuneACCESS table, restricted to in-frame sequences. Some clones are absent from its copies; in checked studies, under half trace to an unresolved V gene, and the reason for the others is unknown. That table furnishes V, J and clone size, whereas the DNA furnished D and trimming. This specimen's table enumerates fewer than 40,000 clones. The ten largest clones represent 4.2% of the sample.

A note on this clone: Its specific antigen is unknown. The read stops 3 residues short of the end of the CDR3; the missing end is completed from the germline J gene.

The V gene is TRBV2 and the J gene is TRBJ2-6; TRBD1 is a possible D gene, resting on 6 matching bases. The clonotype was recovered from a woman between 18 and 69 years old with a cervical HPV16 infection that either progressed to CIN3+ or cleared (not recorded which). The sample consisted of blood buffy coat. CDR3 DNA, as far as it was read: TGTGCCAGCAAGGGGGTTAACTCTGGGGCCAACGTC. This sequence encodes CASKGVNSGANV. The complete CDR3 protein is CASKGVNSGANVLTF.